The rows below give T cell receptor beta chains drawn from one sample of a study of T cell responses to AZD1222 COVID-19 vaccine. Only in-frame clones appear in the TCRdb table, and some are missing; sequencing was by immunoSEQ multiplex PCR. This table holds tens of thousands of clones, 85% to 90% found once. This specimen was peripheral blood, taken on day 0 of AZD1222 vaccination. The receptors derive from an adult in good health. Each CDR3 is given with its conserved first and last residue. The D gene is left open where the match is weak. Rows give clone size only sometimes, using once, few, many, or a class for an expanded clone.

clone_size d_call j_call v_call cdr3_nt cdr3_aa
. . TRBJ1-5 TRBV5-1 TGCGCCAGCAGCTTGCAGGGTTTAAGCAATCAGCCCCAGCATTTT CASSLQGLSNQPQHF
. TRBD1 TRBJ1-2 TRBV4-1 TGCGCCAGCAGCGGTACAGGGGATGGCTACACCTTC CASSGTGDGYTF
. . TRBJ1-6 TRBV3-1/TRBV3-2 TGTGCCAGCAGCCCGGGTGGGGTAACTGGCTATAATTCACCCCTCCACTTT CASSPGGVTGYNSPLHF
few . TRBJ2-7 TRBV7-3 TGTGCCAGCAGCTTAGGTGGCAGGCCCTACGAGCAGTACTTC CASSLGGRPYEQYF
. . TRBJ1-2 TRBV29-1 TGCAGCGTTGAAAACCCAGGCAGGGGTCGGGAACATGGCTACACCTTC CSVENPGRGREHGYTF
. . TRBJ2-1 TRBV19 TGTGCCAGTGGTGAGTGGTCTAGCGTAGGGTTGCAGTTCTTC CASGEWSSVGLQFF
. . TRBJ2-1 TRBV27 TGTGCCAGCAGTTTACGAGGGGGGCGTAACAATGAGCAGTTCTTC CASSLRGGRNNEQFF
. . TRBJ1-6 TRBV9 TGTGCCAGCAGCCCAAACAGCAACAACCGGGGTTCACCCCTCCACTTT CASSPNSNNRGSPLHF
. . TRBJ1-4 TRBV6-1 TGTGCCAGCATTCCCTGGACGGGGGTGAATGAAAAACTGTTTTTT CASIPWTGVNEKLFF
. TRBD1 TRBJ1-4 TRBV3-1/TRBV3-2 TGTGCCAGCAGCCAGTACTTATCCGGGACAGGGGATGAAAAACTGTTTTTT CASSQYLSGTGDEKLFF
. TRBD2 TRBJ2-3 TRBV19 TGTGCCAGTAGTATAGTTTCCTGGGCTAGCGGGGGCACAGATACGCAGTATTTT CASSIVSWASGGTDTQYF
. . TRBJ1-4 TRBV5-6 TGTGCCAGCAGCTTGGAAAGTCTTTTGCACAGACCTAATGAAAAACTGTTTTTT CASSLESLLHRPNEKLFF
. TRBD2 TRBJ2-5 TRBV28 TGTGCCAGCAGTTTTAGCGGGGGGGCCCAAGAGACCCAGTACTTC CASSFSGGAQETQYF
. . TRBJ1-3 TRBV7-8 TGTGCCAGCAGCTTAGTCCGGGCGGGGGGCCGCGGGGACACCATATATTTT CASSLVRAGGRGDTIYF
. . TRBJ2-2 TRBV11-3 TGTGCCAGCAGCACCGGGACTCAAAACACCGGGGAGCTGTTTTTT CASSTGTQNTGELFF
. . TRBJ1-4 TRBV19 TGTGCCAGTACACAGCCCTTATCAACTAATGAAAAACTGTTTTTT CASTQPLSTNEKLFF
once . TRBJ1-3 TRBV7-6 TGTGCCAGCAGTACAGGAAACACCATATATTTT CASSTGNTIYF
. . TRBJ1-2 TRBV19 TGTGCCAGTAGGAGACGTCAGGGTTCCTATGGCTACACCTTC CASRRRQGSYGYTF
. TRBD1 TRBJ1-5 TRBV19 TGTGCCAGTAGGACAGGGTCCTACAATCAGCCCCAGCATTTT CASRTGSYNQPQHF
. . TRBJ2-5 TRBV6-5 TGTGCCAGCATGCAGGAGACCCAGTACTTC CASMQETQYF
. . TRBJ1-1 TRBV5-4 TGTGCCAGCAGCCGTTCCCCGTACACAGCTGAAGCTTTCTTT CASSRSPYTAEAFF
. . TRBJ2-3 TRBV7-6 TGTGCCAGCAGTCTTAGAATTCTGGTCACAGATACGCAGTATTTT CASSLRILVTDTQYF
. . TRBJ1-5 TRBV7-3 TGTGCCAGCAGCCTCGATAGCAATCAGCCCCAGCATTTT CASSLDSNQPQHF
. . TRBJ2-3 TRBV24-1 TGTGCCACCAGTGCCCCAGCACCCTACACAGATACGCAGTATTTT CATSAPAPYTDTQYF
. TRBD1 TRBJ1-3 TRBV11-2 TGTGCCAGCAGCAGAGTTCAGGGGGCGCGCGGAAACACCATATATTTT CASSRVQGARGNTIYF
. TRBD2 TRBJ2-3 TRBV29-1 TGCAGCGTTGCCGTGATAGGGATAGCGGGGGGCTTGTTCACAGATACGCAGTATTTT CSVAVIGIAGGLFTDTQYF
. TRBD1 TRBJ1-3 TRBV15 TGTGCCACCAGCGGATTACAGGGGACTGGAAACACCATATATTTT CATSGLQGTGNTIYF
. . TRBJ2-3 TRBV27 TGTGCCAGCAGTTCAGTGAATACGCAGTATTTT CASSSVNTQYF
. . TRBJ2-7 TRBV5-1 TGCGCCAGCAGCTTGGGATCGGGGAGCTCCTACGAGCAGTACTTC CASSLGSGSSYEQYF
. . TRBJ2-7 TRBV19 TGTGCCAGTAGTGTACGGACGTCCTACGAGCAGTACTTC CASSVRTSYEQYF
. . TRBJ2-5 TRBV6-5 TGTGCCAGCAGCGTAGCGATGGAGACCCAGTACTTC CASSVAMETQYF
. TRBD1 TRBJ2-2 TRBV19 TGTGCCAGTAACCCCGGGACAGTTTGGGCCGGGGAGCTGTTTTTT CASNPGTVWAGELFF
. . TRBJ1-5 TRBV27 TGTGCCAGCAGTTTAAGGTTCCAGTACAATAGCAATCAGCCCCAGCATTTT CASSLRFQYNSNQPQHF
once . TRBJ2-3 TRBV10-3 TGTGCCATCAGTGAGACCCGAGGAGGGGACGATACGCAGTATTTT CAISETRGGDDTQYF
. . TRBJ1-4 TRBV6-5 TGTGCCGGTAGTCGGGATGAAGCAACTAATGAAAAACTGTTTTTT CAGSRDEATNEKLFF
. . TRBJ1-5 TRBV21-1 TGTGCCAGCAGCTGGACCCTTAGGCCCGGATGCAATCAGCCCCAGCATTTT CASSWTLRPGCNQPQHF
. TRBD2 TRBJ2-3 TRBV27 TGTGCCAGCAGTTTGGGACGGGGGGGCACAGATACGCAGTATTTT CASSLGRGGTDTQYF
. . TRBJ1-4 TRBV5-1 TGCGCCAGCAGCTTACAGGGTATGGGTAATGAAAAACTGTTTTTT CASSLQGMGNEKLFF
. TRBD1 TRBJ2-7 TRBV5-1 TGCGCCAGCAGCTTGGCGACAGGGGGTATCTACGAGCAGTACTTC CASSLATGGIYEQYF
. TRBD1 TRBJ1-3 TRBV9 TGTGCCAGCAGCGTTCGGACAGGGGCGGTAGGAAACACCATATATTTT CASSVRTGAVGNTIYF